This TCR beta chain was obtained from a study of T-cell reconstitution after alpha-beta-depleted transplantation in children. Molecular barcoding with unique molecular identifiers was used for the TCRbeta library. TCRdb recomputed calls from the PCR reads with MiXCR, one row per CDR3 protein. The sample consists of around 600,000 distinct CDR3 sequences, under 30% of them appearing once. Points from the study as a whole: Newly made T cells mostly supplied T-cell counts and diversity one year after transplant. Day-60 TCRbeta diversity that was high in some patients was derived from surviving recipient T cells and thymic progenitors.

This clonotype has more than one count but fewer than ten. The antigen remains undetermined. The CDR3 has 16 amino acids. The V and J ends lost 6 bases and 5 bases, in that order; junction bases with no gene match: 12. This receptor was obtained from a boy in the first two years of life who had a stem cell transplant for acute myeloid leukemia, so the T cells may come from the graft donor. The sample in question was PBMCs, mostly from graft donor cells, obtained 360 days after TCRalphabeta/CD19-depleted stem cell transplant. This chain uses TRBV12-3 or TRBV12-4 with TRBJ2-3; 9 bases match TRBD2. The DNA for the CDR3 is TGTGCCAGCAGCTACGACGCGGGGGGGCAAAGAGATACGCAGTATTTT. Its translation: CASSYDAGGQRDTQYF.